The rows below give T cell receptor beta chains drawn from one sample of a study of blood T cell repertoires in COVID-19. Measured with immunoSEQ multiplex PCR; TCRdb has only the in-frame clones, and not every one. The sample yields about 35,000 clones, 75% to 90% seen once. Sequencing was performed on peripheral blood. These receptors all stem from a man aged 60 to 75 with active or convalescent COVID-19. Both conserved end residues are part of each CDR3.

>TRBV12-3/TRBV12-4
CASRTWNYGYTF
>TRBV5-5
CASSRRDRGRAAGNTIYF
>TRBV5-4
CASSFPGNTEAFF
>TRBV15
CATTTAEGDYGYTF
>TRBV19
CASRPDLGGNTEAFF
>TRBV19
CASSIAQGESPLHF
>TRBV5-1
CASSLVGTGIEKLFF
>TRBV6-6
CASSRSGTGGANDAGELFF
>TRBV3-1/TRBV3-2
CASSPGRQDGYTF
>TRBV9
CASSVDGPFAGDLSGANVLTF
>TRBV5-1
CASSLDRESNYGYTF
>TRBV28
CASTGTLDSPLHF
>TRBV11-3
CASSFWFRQGGEAFF
>TRBV12-3/TRBV12-4
CASGQGAGYTF
>TRBV20-1
CSASMLAGHKGTQYF
>TRBV14
CASSHRPLYTGELFF
>TRBV4-3
CASSHAGLAGEGGELFF
>TRBV7-2
CASSWGGSNSPLHF
>TRBV30
CAWSVGGNQPQHF
>TRBV2
CASIIGREGGYTF
>TRBV11-3
CASSLVHGGGEYNEQFF
>TRBV3-1/TRBV3-2
CASSQRVGGSTDTQYF
>TRBV3-1/TRBV3-2
CASSQGSQAGTEAFF
>TRBV2
CASAVLPNTGELFF
>TRBV19
CASSLLAGVPYNEQFF
>TRBV11-2
CASSVRTGGLPSGNTIYF
>TRBV28
CASSTLVGTEAFF
>TRBV5-1
CASSAGQGAISGNTIYF
>TRBV2
CASRLDQPQHF
>TRBV28
CASSSPRRGIAGNTIYF
>TRBV5-1
CASSPGQGTTEAFF
>TRBV3-1/TRBV3-2
CASSQDGGWQGRSYNEQFF
>TRBV6-5
CASKSRDRGTEAFF
>TRBV28
CASTDRWAEAFF
>TRBV5-1
CASREGALNTEAFF
>TRBV5-1
CASSLGPSRDSNGYTF
>TRBV9
CASSAWTGVNTGELFF
>TRBV19
CASSTGTGYSPLHF
>TRBV7-2
CASSLVGGTSTDTQYF
>TRBV28
CASTMNDRGAGELFF
>TRBV28
CASSPNREGYTF
>TRBV20-1
CSARDGRGQFF
>TRBV5-1
CASSLAGGEGEQFF
>TRBV10-1
CASSESSLGNNEQFF
>TRBV6-5
CASILDRGSNEKLFF
>TRBV11-3
CASSPGEGRGNTEAFF
>TRBV28
CASSGVRSPLHF
>TRBV10-3
CAISESTTGFANSPLHF
>TRBV7-9
CASSLWSGRGDGTNEKLFF
>TRBV27
CASSLRTSGATGELFF
>TRBV5-5
CASSLVGGTTNEKLFF
>TRBV5-1
CASSPTTDRGIGNTIYF
>TRBV6-2/TRBV6-3
CASSSLRGGPDTQYF
>TRBV4-2
CASSQDRVNNEKLFF
>TRBV29-1
CSAFGTGFNEQFF